This TCR beta chain appears in the sequencing data of a study of cytomegalovirus exposure and HLA in healthy donors. Study-wide findings and caveats: It was 150 to 200 TCR beta chains that were listed as cytomegalovirus-associated. For presence/absence analyses, sequencing depth was assumed to be roughly uniform across donors. A later analysis revealed that TCR association rates differed between HLA loci, peaking at DRB1 and bottoming out at HLA-C.

Vbeta (60) and Jbeta (13) primers were used in the PCR. Assay: immunoSEQ multiplex PCR; the TCRdb copy retains only in-frame clones and omits some. The sample lists about 110,000 clones; more than 65% were seen once. The CDR3 length is 15 residues. Germline CDR1 MNHEY, CDR2 SVGAGI. Deletions cut 5 bases from V and 3 bases from J, with 17 bases between. This clone came up a few times. The antigen is not known. This TCR derives from a man aged 30 to 45 in good health and CMV-seropositive. Sequenced input: PBMCs. The V call is TRBV6-5, the J call TRBJ2-7; D is perhaps TRBD2 (7 bases). CDR3 nucleotides: TGTGCCAGCAGTAACCACGGGGGGCCGAGCTACGAGCAGTACTTC. Its translation is CASSNHGGPSYEQYF.